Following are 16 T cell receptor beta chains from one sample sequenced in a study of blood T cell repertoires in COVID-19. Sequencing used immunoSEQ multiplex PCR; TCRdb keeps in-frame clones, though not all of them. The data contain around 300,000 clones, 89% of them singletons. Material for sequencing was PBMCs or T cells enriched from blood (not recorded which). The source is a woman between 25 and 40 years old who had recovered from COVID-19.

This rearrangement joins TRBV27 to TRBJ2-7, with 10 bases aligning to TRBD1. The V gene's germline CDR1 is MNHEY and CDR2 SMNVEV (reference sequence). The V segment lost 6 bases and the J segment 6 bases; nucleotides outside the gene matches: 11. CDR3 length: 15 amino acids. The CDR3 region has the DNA TGTGCCAGCAGCCTCACCTCCGGGACAGGGGTCGAGCAGTACTTC. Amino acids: CASSLTSGTGVEQYF.

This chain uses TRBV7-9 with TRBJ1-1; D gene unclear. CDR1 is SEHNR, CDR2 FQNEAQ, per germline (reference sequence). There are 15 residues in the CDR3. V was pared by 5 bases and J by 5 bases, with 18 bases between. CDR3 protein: CASSVPTGRGTEAFF. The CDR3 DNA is TGTGCCAGCAGCGTGCCCACCGGCCGCGGGACTGAAGCTTTCTTT.

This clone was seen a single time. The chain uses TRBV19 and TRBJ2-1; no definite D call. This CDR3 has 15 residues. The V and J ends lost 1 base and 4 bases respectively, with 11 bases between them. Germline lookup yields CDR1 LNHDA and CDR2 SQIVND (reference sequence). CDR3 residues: CASSIARLPYNEQFF. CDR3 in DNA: TGTGCCAGTAGTATAGCGAGACTTCCATACAATGAGCAGTTCTTC. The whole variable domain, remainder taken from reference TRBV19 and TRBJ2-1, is DGGITQSPKYLFRKEGQNVTLSCEQNLNHDAMYWYRQDPGQGLRLIYYSQIVNDFQKGDIAEGYSVSREKKESFPLTVTSAQKNPTAFYLCASSIARLPYNEQFFGPGTRLTVL.

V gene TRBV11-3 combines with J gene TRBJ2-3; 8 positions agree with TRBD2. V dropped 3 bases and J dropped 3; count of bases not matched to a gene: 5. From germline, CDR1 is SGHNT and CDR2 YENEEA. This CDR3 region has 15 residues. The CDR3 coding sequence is TGTGCCAGCAGCTTTGGAGCGGGGGTAACAGATACGCAGTATTTT. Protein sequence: CASSFGAGVTDTQYF. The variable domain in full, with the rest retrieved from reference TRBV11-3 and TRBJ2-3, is EAGVVQSPRYKIIEKKQPVAFWCNPISGHNTLYWYLQNLGQGPELLIRYENEEAVDDSQLPKDRFSAERLKGVDSTLKIQPAELGDSAVYLCASSFGAGVTDTQYFGPGTRLTVL.

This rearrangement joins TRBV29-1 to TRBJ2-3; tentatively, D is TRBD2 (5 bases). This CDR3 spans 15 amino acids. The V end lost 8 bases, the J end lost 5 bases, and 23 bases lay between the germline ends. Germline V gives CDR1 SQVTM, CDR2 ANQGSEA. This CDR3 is CSIRRQLGRIDTQYF. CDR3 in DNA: TGCAGCATACGCAGGCAACTAGGGCGGATAGATACGCAGTATTTT.

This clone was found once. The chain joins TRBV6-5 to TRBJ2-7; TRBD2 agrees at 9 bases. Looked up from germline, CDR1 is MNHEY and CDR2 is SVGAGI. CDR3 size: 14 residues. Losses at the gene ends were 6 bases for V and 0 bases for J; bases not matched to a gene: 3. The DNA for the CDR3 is TGTGCCAGCAGAAGTAGCGGGAGCTCCTACGAGCAGTACTTC. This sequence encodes CASRSSGSSYEQYF.

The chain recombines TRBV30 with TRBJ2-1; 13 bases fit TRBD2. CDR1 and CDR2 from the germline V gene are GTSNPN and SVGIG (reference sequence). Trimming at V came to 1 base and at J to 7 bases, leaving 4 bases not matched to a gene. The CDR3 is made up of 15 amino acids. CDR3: CAWSDPGLAGNEQFF. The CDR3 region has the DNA TGTGCCTGGAGTGATCCGGGACTAGCGGGAAATGAGCAGTTCTTC.

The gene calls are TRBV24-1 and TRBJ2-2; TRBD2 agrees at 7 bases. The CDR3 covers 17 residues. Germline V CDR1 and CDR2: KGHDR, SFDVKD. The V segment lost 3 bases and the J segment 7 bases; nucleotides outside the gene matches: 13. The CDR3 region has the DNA TGTGCCACCAGTGATCGCCCTTGGACTAGACGGGGCGGGGAGCTGTTTTTT. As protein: CATSDRPWTRRGGELFF.

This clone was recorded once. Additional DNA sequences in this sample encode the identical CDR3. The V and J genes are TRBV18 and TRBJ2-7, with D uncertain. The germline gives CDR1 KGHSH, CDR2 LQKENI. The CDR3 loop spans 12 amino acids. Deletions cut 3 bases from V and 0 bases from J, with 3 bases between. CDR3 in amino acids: CASSPSSYEQYF. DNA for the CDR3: TGTGCCAGCTCACCGAGCTCCTACGAGCAGTACTTC.

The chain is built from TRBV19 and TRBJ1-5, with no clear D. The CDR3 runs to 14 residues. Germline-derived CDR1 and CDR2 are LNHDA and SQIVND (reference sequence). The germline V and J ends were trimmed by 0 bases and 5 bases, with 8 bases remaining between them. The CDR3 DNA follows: TGTGCCAGTAGTATAGACAGGAATGATCAGCCCCAGCATTTT. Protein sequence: CASSIDRNDQPQHF.

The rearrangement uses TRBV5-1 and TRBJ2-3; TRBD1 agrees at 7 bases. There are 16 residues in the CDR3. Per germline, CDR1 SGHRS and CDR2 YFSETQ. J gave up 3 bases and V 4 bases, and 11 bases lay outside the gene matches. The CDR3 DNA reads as TGCGCCAGCAGCCTAACGACAGGGAAAGGAACAGATACGCAGTATTTT. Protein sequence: CASSLTTGKGTDTQYF.

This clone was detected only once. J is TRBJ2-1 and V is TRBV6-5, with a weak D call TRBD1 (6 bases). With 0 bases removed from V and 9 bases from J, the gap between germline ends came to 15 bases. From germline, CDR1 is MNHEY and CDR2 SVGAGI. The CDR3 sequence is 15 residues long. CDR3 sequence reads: CASSYSGGLTVEQFF. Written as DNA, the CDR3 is TGTGCCAGCAGTTACTCTGGGGGCTTGACGGTTGAGCAGTTCTTC.

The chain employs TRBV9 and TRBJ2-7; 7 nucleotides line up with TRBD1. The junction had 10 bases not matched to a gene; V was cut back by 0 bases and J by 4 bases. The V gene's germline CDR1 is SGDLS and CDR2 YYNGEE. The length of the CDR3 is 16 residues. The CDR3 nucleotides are TGTGCCAGCAGCGTAGGGGCCGACAGGGTTGGATACGAGCAGTACTTC. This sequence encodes CASSVGADRVGYEQYF.

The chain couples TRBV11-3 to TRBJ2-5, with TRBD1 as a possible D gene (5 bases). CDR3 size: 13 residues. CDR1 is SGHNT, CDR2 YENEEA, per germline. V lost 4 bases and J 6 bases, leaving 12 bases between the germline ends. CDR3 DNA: TGTGCCAGCAGCTCACAGGTGTCTCAGACCCAGTACTTC. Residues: CASSSQVSQTQYF. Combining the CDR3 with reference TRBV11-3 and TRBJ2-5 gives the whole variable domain EAGVVQSPRYKIIEKKQPVAFWCNPISGHNTLYWYLQNLGQGPELLIRYENEEAVDDSQLPKDRFSAERLKGVDSTLKIQPAELGDSAVYLCASSSQVSQTQYFGPGTRLLVL.

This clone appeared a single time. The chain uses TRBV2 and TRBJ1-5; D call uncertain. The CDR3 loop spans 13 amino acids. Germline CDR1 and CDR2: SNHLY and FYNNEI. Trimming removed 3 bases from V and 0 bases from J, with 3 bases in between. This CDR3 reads CASSDNSNQPQHF. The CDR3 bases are TGTGCCAGCAGTGATAATAGCAATCAGCCCCAGCATTTT.

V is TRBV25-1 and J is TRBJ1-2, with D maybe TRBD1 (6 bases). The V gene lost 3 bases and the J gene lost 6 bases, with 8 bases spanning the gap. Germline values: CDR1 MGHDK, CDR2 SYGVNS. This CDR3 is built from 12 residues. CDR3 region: CASSDPGDGYTF. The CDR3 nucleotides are TGTGCCAGCAGTGACCCAGGGGATGGCTACACCTTC.